Here is one TCR beta chain with its context. This record belongs to a study of cytotoxic CD8 clonotypes in ibrutinib-treated CLL. Assay: immunoSEQ multiplex PCR; the TCRdb copy retains only in-frame clones and omits some. This sample carries some 130,000 clones, approximately 83% of them seen once, and the ten largest clones take roughly 2%. The TCR originated in a human donor with chronic lymphocytic leukemia. Sequenced here: PBMCs, sampled after 24 months of ibrutinib treatment.

CDR3 residues: CASSPWDPGKTQYF. In DNA, the CDR3 is TGCGCCAGCAGCCCTTGGGACCCTGGGAAGACCCAGTACTTC. This chain links TRBV4-1 with TRBJ2-5; D possibly uses TRBD1 or TRBD2 (5 bases each). Trimming took 4 bases from V and 6 from J, leaving 15 bases between them. Per germline, CDR1 MGHRA and CDR2 YSYEKL. The CDR3 runs 14 residues.